These 8 T cell receptor beta chains came from one sample sequenced in a study of cytomegalovirus exposure and HLA in healthy donors. Primers for the PCR totalled 60 Vbeta and 13 Jbeta. TCRdb's table, derived via immunoSEQ multiplex PCR, lists solely in-frame clones and lacks some. This table has about 200,000 clones, 70% to 80% appearing once. The specimen sequenced was PBMCs. The receptors derive from a girl between 10 and 17 years old in good health and CMV-seropositive.

V is TRBV5-6 and J is TRBJ2-1, with D hard to call. V gave up 0 bases and J gave up 5 bases, with 3 bases separating them. Germline CDR1 SGHDT, CDR2 YYEEEE. This CDR3 region has 12 residues. As DNA, the CDR3 is TGTGCCAGCAGCTTGGCGGACAATGAGCAGTTCTTC. Translated, it gives CASSLADNEQFF.

In its sample, this clone was seen once. The V call is TRBV6-5, the J call TRBJ2-3; TRBD1 aligns across 7 bases. There are 15 residues in the CDR3. V was clipped by 6 bases and J by 0 bases; unmatched bases: 6. Germline CDR1 is MNHEY and CDR2 is SVGAGI. CDR3 sequence reads: CASRDRLWSTDTQYF. Here the CDR3 DNA reads TGTGCCAGCAGGGACAGGCTGTGGAGCACAGATACGCAGTATTTT.

V and J are TRBV7-9 and TRBJ2-3; D call uncertain. Between the trimmed V and J ends, which lost 3 bases and 2 bases, there was a span of 15 bases. Germline lookup yields CDR1 SEHNR and CDR2 FQNEAQ (reference sequence). The CDR3 loop spans 16 amino acids. CDR3 bases: TGTGCCAGCAGCTTGCCAGACTCGCCAAACACAGATACGCAGTATTTT. Protein sequence: CASSLPDSPNTDTQYF. The full variable domain, its missing parts supplied by reference TRBV7-9 and TRBJ2-3, is DTGVSQNPRHKITKRGQNVTFRCDPISEHNRLYWYRQTLGQGPEFLTYFQNEAQLEKSRLLSDRFSAERPKGSFSTLEIQRTEQGDSAMYLCASSLPDSPNTDTQYFGPGTRLTVL.

The chain employs TRBV2 and TRBJ2-2; unclear D gene. The CDR3 runs to 12 residues. V lost 7 bases, J lost 4 bases, and 7 bases lay in between. Germline-derived CDR1 and CDR2 are SNHLY and FYNNEI. In DNA, the CDR3 is TGTGCCAGCAACCCACTCACCGGGGAGCTGTTTTTT. It encodes CASNPLTGELFF.

The V call is TRBV2, the J call TRBJ2-1, with 7 bases that match TRBD1. This CDR3 contains 13 residues. Trimming cost V 6 bases and J 8 bases; bases outside gene matches: 7. Germline values: CDR1 SNHLY, CDR2 FYNNEI. The CDR3, as DNA: TGTGCCAGCAGCGACAGGGTTTGGGATGAGCAGTTCTTC. This sequence encodes CASSDRVWDEQFF.

V usage is TRBV11-2 and J usage is TRBJ1-1; D is unresolved. V gave up 4 bases and J gave up 0 bases, with 9 bases separating them. The CDR3 runs to 14 residues. Germline assignment: CDR1 SGHAT and CDR2 FQNNGV. CDR3 amino acids: CASSSLGLNTEAFF. The CDR3 DNA sequence: TGTGCCAGCAGCTCCCTCGGGTTGAACACTGAAGCTTTCTTT. The variable domain in full, completed from reference TRBV11-2 and TRBJ1-1, reads EAGVAQSPRYKIIEKRQSVAFWCNPISGHATLYWYQQILGQGPKLLIQFQNNGVVDDSQLPKDRFSAERLKGVDSTLKIQPAKLEDSAVYLCASSSLGLNTEAFFGQGTRLTVV.

DNA of the CDR3: TGTGCCATTTTATCAGGGACAGGCGGCGGCTACACCTTC. Translated, it gives CAILSGTGGGYTF. The chain couples TRBV10-3 to TRBJ1-2, with TRBD1 identical over 8 bases. CDR3 length: 13 residues. Germline V lookup: CDR1 ENHRY, CDR2 SYGVKD. Trimming removed 9 bases from V and 8 bases from J; junction bases left unmatched: 11.

V is TRBV5-6 and J is TRBJ2-3; TRBD2 matches 14 bases. J was trimmed by 5 bases and V by 3 bases; bases with no gene match: 8. CDR3 length: 17 residues. Germline V CDR1 and CDR2: SGHDT, YYEEEE. CDR3 sequence: CASSSVGLAGAEDTQYF. The CDR3 DNA reads as TGTGCCAGCAGCTCCGTGGGACTAGCGGGGGCAGAAGATACGCAGTATTTT. Variable domain in full (rest from reference TRBV5-6 and TRBJ2-3): DAGVTQSPTHLIKTRGQQVTLRCSPKSGHDTVSWYQQALGQGPQFIFQYYEEEERQRGNFPDRFSGHQFPNYSSELNVNALLLGDSALYLCASSSVGLAGAEDTQYFGPGTRLTVL.